A single T cell receptor (beta chain) is shown here with its context. There is no known antigen for this receptor. No much larger clonotype is one base removed from it; base qualities were not supplied. The immunoSEQ Assay was used to sequence TCR beta CDR3 regions from DNA. The authors processed their data as follows. To compute T cell density, TCR beta template counts were normalized to usable DNA, which was estimated by amplifying housekeeping genes. The preseqR package was used to estimate richness by extrapolating to 400,000 templates for PBMC samples and to 120,000 templates for tissue samples. Clonality was calculated as one minus Pielou's evenness. Tissue-enriched TCRs were identified by differential abundance testing using productive amino-acid clonotypes, minimum total count 5 and alpha 0.1. The Jaccard Index and the Morisita Overlap Index were used to measure repertoire overlap between compartments. TCR beta CDR3s were clustered by GLIPH together with public tetramer-defined viral CDR3s, and at least three viral sequences plus V-gene enrichment were required for viral motifs. TCRdb holds this immuneACCESS table with in-frame rearrangements only. Some clones are missing; in checked studies, unresolved V genes explain under half, and the rest has no known cause. V, J and clone size are those of that table, while D and trimming were read from the DNA. The sample contains tens of thousands of clones, roughly 80% of them found a single time. The ten largest clones capture approximately 4.7% of the sample.

This sample is part of a study of T cells in localized non-small cell lung cancer (dated by TCRdb to about 2020). About the full investigation: Comparing tumors with uninvolved tumor-adjacent lungs, the study looked at the T cell repertoires of over 200 patients with early-stage NSCLC. The cohort consisted of 236 treatment-naive NSCLC patients whose localized lung tumors had been resected. NSCLC patients had a mean age of around 66 years, and 120 to 150 were male and about 110 female. The paper's findings and limits, for the study overall: Because multi-region tumor sequencing was not performed, intratumor heterogeneity could not be ruled out. A median of about 55 of the top 100 tumor clones were detected in paired uninvolved adjacent lung, and some 29 of these tumor clones were also found among the top 100 clones of the paired uninvolved adjacent lung. Higher T cell density in blood was associated with longer overall survival, whereas higher clonality in adjacent lung was associated with shorter survival. The highest T cell clonality was observed in uninvolved tumor-adjacent lung, where clonality exceeded that of tumor, suggesting that antigenic responses were more focused in uninvolved tumor-adjacent lung. Because of the exploratory design, TCR variables were selected using unadjusted p-values without false-discovery rate correction.

At diagnosis, peripheral blood, uninvolved tumor-adjacent lung and tumor were collected and were preserved as a mix of fresh-frozen and FFPE material. For TCR repertoire profiling, blood samples were analyzed as peripheral blood mononuclear cells. Trimming costs V 8 bases and J 3 bases, and their ends lie 10 bases apart. CDR3 length: 11 amino acids, cysteine to phenylalanine. Only CDR3 DNA is held: 33 bases, read in frame from base 1. The germline V gene encodes CDR1 SQVTM and CDR2 ANQGSEA. The receptor's source is a man aged 40 to 75 with stage II lung adenocarcinoma. The specimen was PBMCs, collected before any cancer treatment. This receptor chain uses TRBV29-1 and TRBJ1-2, and perhaps TRBD1 as D gene, on 5 matching bases. The CDR3 region reads CSTIGDYGYTF. The DNA sequence follows: TGCAGCACTATAGGGGACTATGGCTACACCTTC.